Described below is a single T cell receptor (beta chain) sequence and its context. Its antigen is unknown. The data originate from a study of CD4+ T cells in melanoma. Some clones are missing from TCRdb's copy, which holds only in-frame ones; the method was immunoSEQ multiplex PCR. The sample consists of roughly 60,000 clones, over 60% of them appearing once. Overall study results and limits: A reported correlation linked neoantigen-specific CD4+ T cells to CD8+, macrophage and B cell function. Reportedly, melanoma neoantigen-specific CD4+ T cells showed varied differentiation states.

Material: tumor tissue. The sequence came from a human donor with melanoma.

The CDR3 DNA reads TGCGCCAGCAGCTTGGGGGGTTCCTCAGACTCCTACAATGAGCAGTTCTTC. It yields the protein CASSLGGSSDSYNEQFF. The chain couples TRBV5-1 to TRBJ2-1; no definite D call. Germline V lookup: CDR1 SGHRS, CDR2 YFSETQ. The CDR3 has 17 amino acids. The ends were cut back, 0 bases at V and 0 bases at J, with 13 bases in the middle.